A selection of T cell receptor beta chains follows, all from one sample in a study of molecular identifiers for immune sequencing clone quantification. From the PCR reads, TCRdb called clonotypes with MiXCR, one entry per CDR3 protein. The table records 250,000 to 400,000 distinct CDR3 sequences, 20% to 25% of them present only once. Sequencing was carried out using naive CD8+ T cells from blood, with Jurkat cell RNA spiked in. These receptors were taken from a human donor in good health. Some libraries in this study had Jurkat cell RNA spiked in. Each CDR3 is given without its conserved first and last residue. D genes are given only for firm matches.

v_gene	j_gene	d_gene	CDR3aa
TRBV4-3	TRBJ2-7	TRBD1	ASSQDWRQGNPYEQY
TRBV13	TRBJ1-4	-	ASSFRQVKNEKLF
TRBV20-1	TRBJ1-5	-	SVGIYSNQPQH
TRBV20-1	TRBJ2-3	-	SASRASSTDTQY
TRBV12-3/TRBV12-4	TRBJ2-7	-	ASSLDLSWEY
TRBV5-1	TRBJ2-1	TRBD2	ASSLLAESSYNEQF
TRBV4-3	TRBJ2-7	TRBD2	ASSQEASGSIGQY
TRBV28	TRBJ2-2	-	ASSLKNTGELF
TRBV4-1	TRBJ2-1	-	ASSHSRGGSYNEQF
TRBV6-5	TRBJ2-6	-	ASSYEGANVLT
TRBV15	TRBJ2-1	TRBD1	ATRREAGGYWNEQF
TRBV4-3	TRBJ1-1	TRBD1	ASSQGDRGLVETEAF
TRBV21-1	TRBJ2-1	-	ASSGTSGRSSYNEQF
TRBV12-3/TRBV12-4	TRBJ2-3	-	ASSPRLTDTQY
TRBV4-3	TRBJ1-1	-	ASSQETGWDTEAF
TRBV13	TRBJ2-3	-	ASSPYSTDTQY
TRBV20-1	TRBJ2-5	-	SPGGGAAETQY
TRBV12-5	TRBJ1-1	-	ASGFPNTEAF
TRBV20-1	TRBJ2-1	-	SARDFQETAVNEQF
TRBV6-2/TRBV6-3	TRBJ2-5	TRBD2	ASSYPGLAGLETQY
TRBV29-1	TRBJ2-1	TRBD2	SVRGLASEQF
TRBV25-1	TRBJ2-3	-	ASRLSGSTDTQY
TRBV20-1	TRBJ2-7	-	SARSRMSYEQY
TRBV5-1	TRBJ2-1	TRBD2	ASSLVGLAGYNNEQF
TRBV7-9	TRBJ1-2	TRBD1	ASSPGDRVYGYT
TRBV5-1	TRBJ2-3	-	ASSLVGHSTDTQY
TRBV4-1	TRBJ2-1	TRBD1	ASRGQGANEQF
TRBV27	TRBJ1-4	TRBD1	ASSKGTGGYEKLS
TRBV3-1	TRBJ2-3	-	ASSHGPRLVRLSTDTQY